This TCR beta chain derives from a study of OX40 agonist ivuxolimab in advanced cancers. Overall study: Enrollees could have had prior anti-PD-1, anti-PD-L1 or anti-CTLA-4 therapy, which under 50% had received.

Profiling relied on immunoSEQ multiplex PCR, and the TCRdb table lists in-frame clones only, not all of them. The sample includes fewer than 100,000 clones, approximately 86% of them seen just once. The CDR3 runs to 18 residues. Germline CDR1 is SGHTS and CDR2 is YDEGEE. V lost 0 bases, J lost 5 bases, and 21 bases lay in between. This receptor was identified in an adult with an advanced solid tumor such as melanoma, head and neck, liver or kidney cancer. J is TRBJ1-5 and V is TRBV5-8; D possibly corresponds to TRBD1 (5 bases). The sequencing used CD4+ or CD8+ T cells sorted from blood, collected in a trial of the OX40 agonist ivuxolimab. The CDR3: CASSLVYRVQGSDQPQHF. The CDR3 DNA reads TGTGCCAGCAGCTTGGTATATAGAGTGCAGGGAAGTGATCAGCCCCAGCATTTT.